This TCR beta chain derives from a study of T cell changes during pregnancy in multiple sclerosis. The CDR3 has 14 amino acids. Trimming cost V 2 bases and J 7 bases; bases outside gene matches: 2. Germline lookup yields CDR1 MNHEY and CDR2 SVGAGI. This clone has only one observation. Some clones are missing from TCRdb's copy, which holds only in-frame ones; the method was immunoSEQ multiplex PCR. Here the sample spans about 75,000 clones, 89% being singletons. The receptor was isolated from a female donor in good health, enrolled as a control in a pregnancy study. This chain connects TRBV6-5 to TRBJ1-6, with 7 bases fitting TRBD1. Sequencing used peripheral blood, obtained in the first trimester of pregnancy. The CDR3 reads CASSYQGENSPLHF. The CDR3 DNA reads as TGTGCCAGCAGTTACCAGGGGGAGAATTCACCCCTCCACTTT.